Below, 5 T cell receptor beta chains from the same sample are listed, as sequenced in a study of OX40 agonist ivuxolimab in advanced cancers. The table came from immunoSEQ multiplex PCR; TCRdb's copy has only in-frame clones and leaves some out. This table holds around 51,000 clones, just under 90% found once. The sequencing used CD4+ or CD8+ T cells sorted from blood, collected in a trial of the OX40 agonist ivuxolimab. The receptors derive from an adult with an advanced solid tumor such as melanoma, head and neck, liver or kidney cancer.

The chain combines TRBV11-2 with TRBJ2-7; TRBD1 aligns across 8 bases. Unmatched junction bases numbered 6, after V lost 4 bases and J lost 4 bases. The CDR3 is made up of 14 amino acids. Germline V gene sequence: CDR1 SGHAT, CDR2 FQNNGV. This chain's CDR3 is CASSSRTGWYEQYF. CDR3 bases: TGTGCCAGCAGCTCCCGGACAGGGTGGTACGAGCAGTACTTC.

This rearrangement joins TRBV11-2 to TRBJ2-5; D remains unclear. Germline loops: CDR1 SGHAT, CDR2 FQNNGV. The CDR3 is made up of 12 amino acids. V was cut by 5 bases and J by 5 bases, with 9 bases left in between. In DNA, the CDR3 is TGTGCCAGCAGCCGAAACAAGGAGACCCAGTACTTC. It is translated as CASSRNKETQYF.

The chain links TRBV6-6 to TRBJ2-3; possibly TRBD2 for D (5 bases). Trimming removed 1 base from V and 5 bases from J, with 10 bases in between. The CDR3 has 14 residues. Germline values: CDR1 MNHNY, CDR2 SVGAGI (reference sequence). The CDR3 protein is CASSYFEGLDTQYF. Here the CDR3 DNA reads TGTGCCAGCAGTTACTTCGAGGGCCTAGATACGCAGTATTTT.

The V and J genes are TRBV29-1 and TRBJ2-7; D is unresolved. The CDR3 is 12 amino acids. Per germline, CDR1 SQVTM and CDR2 ANQGSEA. The V and J ends lost 4 bases and 6 bases respectively, with 13 bases between them. The CDR3 DNA sequence: TGCAGCGTTGCTTTAATGGCTGGCGAGCAGTACTTC. Amino acid sequence: CSVALMAGEQYF.

This chain joins TRBV6-5 and TRBJ1-1; 7 nucleotides line up with TRBD1. With V trimmed by 7 bases and J by 0 bases, 5 bases remained unmatched. Per germline, CDR1 MNHEY and CDR2 SVGAGI. The CDR3 loop spans 14 amino acids. CDR3 nucleotides: TGTGCCAGCACCCTAGGGGGCCTGAACACTGAAGCTTTCTTT. Translating it yields CASTLGGLNTEAFF.